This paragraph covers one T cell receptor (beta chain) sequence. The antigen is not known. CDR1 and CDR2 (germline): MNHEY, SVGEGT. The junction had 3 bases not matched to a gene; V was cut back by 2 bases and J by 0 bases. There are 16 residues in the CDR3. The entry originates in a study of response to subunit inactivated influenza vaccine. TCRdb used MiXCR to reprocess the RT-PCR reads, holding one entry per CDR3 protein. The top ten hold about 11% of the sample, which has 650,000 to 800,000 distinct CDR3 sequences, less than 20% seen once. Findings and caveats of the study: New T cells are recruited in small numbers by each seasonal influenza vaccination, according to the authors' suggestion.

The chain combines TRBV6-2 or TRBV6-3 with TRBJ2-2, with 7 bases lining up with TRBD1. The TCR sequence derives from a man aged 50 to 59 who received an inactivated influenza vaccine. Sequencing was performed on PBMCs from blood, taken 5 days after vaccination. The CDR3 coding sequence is TGTGCCAGCAGTTACCCGACAGGGACGAACACCGGGGAGCTGTTTTTT. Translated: CASSYPTGTNTGELFF.